This TCR beta chain was recovered during a study of blood T cells in healthy people across ages. Study results and limitations: Both naive CD4+ cell counts and diversity were greater in long-lived donors than in aged donors. Older age coincided with a roughly linear decline in TCR beta diversity per million T cells.

PCR was performed a second time for about 7 to 11 cycles using a sample-barcoded 5' primer and a J-beta primer mix. Each cDNA was tagged by a template-switch adaptor containing 12 random nucleotides. TCRdb fed the 5' RACE reads into MiXCR, producing one record per CDR3 protein. This table has 270,000 or so distinct CDR3 sequences, 25% to 30% appearing once. The CDR3 length is 16 residues. Germline V gene data show CDR1 as SGHTA and CDR2 as FQGNSA. The trim removed 1 base at V and 3 bases at J, leaving 7 bases unmatched. This clonotype turned up a few times. Its antigen is currently unknown. Collection of around 9.3 milliliters of peripheral blood was performed for each donor.

This clonotype was sampled from a woman in her sixties or seventies in good health. The rearrangement joins TRBV7-2 to TRBJ2-5; 8 bases map to TRBD2. The specimen sequenced was blood. The chain's CDR3 is CASSLGAGGRKETQYF. The CDR3 DNA reads as TGTGCCAGCAGCTTAGGGGCGGGAGGCCGAAAAGAGACCCAGTACTTC.